This TCR beta chain was obtained from a study of blood T cell repertoires in COVID-19. Across the study: PBMCs, B-cell-depleted T cells, or T cells provided the cDNA or gDNA that made up the material.

Participants spanned ages about 18 to 100 years and resided in roughly 22 US areas. Authors' methods: Reference gene primer amplification gave nucleated cell count estimates. Here immunoSEQ multiplex PCR was the method, and the copy in TCRdb shows in-frame clones only, minus some. The V and J calls and clone size are taken from that table; D and trimming were inferred from the DNA. The table includes roughly 320,000 clones, approximately 84% detected once. The CDR3 consists of 12 residues. Trimming shortened V by 5 bases and J by 6 bases, and 11 bases separated the two germline ends. Germline V lookup: CDR1 PRHDT, CDR2 FYEKMQ (reference sequence).

This receptor was obtained from a man aged 25 to 45 who had recovered from COVID-19. This rearrangement joins TRBV13 to TRBJ2-7, with D perhaps matching TRBD2 (5 bases). The sequencing sample was made of PBMCs or T cells enriched from blood (not recorded which). Here the CDR3 reads CASSHGGFEQYF. The CDR3 DNA reads TGTGCCAGCAGCCACGGAGGTTTCGAGCAGTACTTC.